Listed below are T cell receptor beta chains from one sample, sequenced in a study of CD8+ T cells in alopecia areata. Only in-frame clones appear in the TCRdb table, and some are missing; sequencing was by immunoSEQ multiplex PCR. The sample includes some 95,000 clones, roughly 45% of them seen just once. The specimen was CD8+ T cells sorted from blood, collected at week 24, from a patient treated with tofacitinib. These receptors originate from a human donor with alopecia areata. Both conserved end residues are part of each CDR3. The D gene is left open where the match is weak. Size is stated for part of the rows, as once, few or many counts, or as a class when the clone is expanded.

v_gene	d_gene	j_gene	abundance	CDR3nt	CDR3aa
TRBV4-2	TRBD2	TRBJ2-4	-	TGTGCCAGCAGCCAAGCCTCGACTAGCGGGAGGGCCAAAAACATTCAGTACTTC	CASSQASTSGRAKNIQYF
TRBV6-1	TRBD1	TRBJ1-5	-	TGTGCCAGCAGCCTGTGGGCCGCAGGGGGGCCCCAGCATTTT	CASSLWAAGGPQHF
TRBV19	-	TRBJ2-1	many	TGTGCCAGTAGTATAGCAGGGAAACACAATGAGCAGTTCTTC	CASSIAGKHNEQFF
TRBV6-6	TRBD2	TRBJ2-7	-	TGTGCCAGCAGCTCCGGGGGGCGGGAGGCGGACGAGCAGTACTTC	CASSSGGREADEQYF
TRBV29-1	TRBD1	TRBJ1-2	-	TGCAGCGCTCCAGGGGGGATACAGGGAGCTGGGTATGGCTACACCTTC	CSAPGGIQGAGYGYTF
TRBV27	TRBD2	TRBJ2-7	-	TGTGCCAGCGGAACTAGCGGAGGGGCCTACGAGCAGTACTTC	CASGTSGGAYEQYF
TRBV7-3	TRBD2	TRBJ2-2	-	TGTGCCAGCAGCCTATTAGGTCGAGCGGGGGCGGACACCGGGGAGCTGTTTTTT	CASSLLGRAGADTGELFF
TRBV6-5	-	TRBJ1-2	once	TGTGCCAGCAGTTACGACAGCAACTATGGCTACACCTTC	CASSYDSNYGYTF
TRBV7-3	TRBD1	TRBJ2-7	-	TGTGCCAGCAGCTCGCGGACAGGAGACGAGCAGTACTTC	CASSSRTGDEQYF
TRBV6-5	-	TRBJ2-7	once	TGTGCCACATCCAGTAAGGCCGAGCAGTACTTC	CATSSKAEQYF
TRBV7-3	-	TRBJ2-6	few	TGTGCCAGCAGCTTAGAGGGCACAGGATCCCACTCTGGGGCCAACGTCCTGACTTTC	CASSLEGTGSHSGANVLTF
TRBV7-6	-	TRBJ1-5	many	TGTGCCAGCAGCCCCAGACAGGGCAATCAGCCCCAGCATTTT	CASSPRQGNQPQHF
TRBV6-1	-	TRBJ1-4	-	TGTGCCAGCAGGCGTAAAATTTCAACTAATGAAAAACTGTTTTTT	CASRRKISTNEKLFF
TRBV5-1	-	TRBJ2-1	-	TGCGCCAGCAGCTTGGGTGTCGGGGTTTGGGAGCAGTTCTTC	CASSLGVGVWEQFF
TRBV30	TRBD2	TRBJ2-1	-	TGTGCCTGGAGTACCGGGACTACCTCCTACAATGAGCAGTTCTTC	CAWSTGTTSYNEQFF
TRBV9	-	TRBJ2-4	many	TGTGCCAGCAGCGTAGGCGGGCCCATTACGTACTTC	CASSVGGPITYF
TRBV30	-	TRBJ1-1	few	TGTGCCAGAAGAGAGACCCTGAACACTGAAGCTTTCTTT	CARRETLNTEAFF
TRBV5-6	TRBD1	TRBJ2-1	-	TGTGCCAGCAGCGTGACAGGGGCTTATGAGCAGTTCTTC	CASSVTGAYEQFF
TRBV7-9	TRBD2	TRBJ2-7	few	TGTGCCAGCAGCGTTAGCGGGGATAGATACGAGCAGTACTTC	CASSVSGDRYEQYF
TRBV30	-	TRBJ1-3	-	TGTGCCTGGAGTGTACAATCTGGTCCCGGAAACACCATATATTTT	CAWSVQSGPGNTIYF
TRBV4-3	-	TRBJ1-2	-	TGCGCCAGCAGCCAAGATCGCGGGGGTGGCTACACCTTC	CASSQDRGGGYTF
TRBV9	-	TRBJ1-1	-	TGTGCCAGCAGCGTAGAACGACAGAACACTGAAGCTTTCTTT	CASSVERQNTEAFF
TRBV7-9	-	TRBJ2-5	-	TGTGCCAGCAGCGCCAACCGGGACACCCAAGAGACCCAGTACTTC	CASSANRDTQETQYF
TRBV11-2	-	TRBJ2-1	few	TGTGCCAGCAGCTCGCAACAGGGAACGCAGTTCTTC	CASSSQQGTQFF
TRBV28	-	TRBJ1-2	few	TGTGCCAGCAGCCGAGTAGCCCTGAATGATGGCTACACCTTC	CASSRVALNDGYTF
TRBV5-1	-	TRBJ2-5	-	TGCGCCAGCAGCTTGGATGGCGGACCACAAGAGACCCAGTACTTC	CASSLDGGPQETQYF
TRBV10-1	-	TRBJ2-1	-	TGCGCCAGCAGTCCCGGTTTTCAGGAGCAGTTCTTC	CASSPGFQEQFF
TRBV29-1	TRBD2	TRBJ2-1	few	TGCAGCTATGACGGACTAGCGGGAGAAAATGAGCAGTTCTTC	CSYDGLAGENEQFF
TRBV27	TRBD2	TRBJ2-7	-	TGTGCCAGCAGTCCCCGGACTAGCGGGTCCTACGAGCAGTACTTC	CASSPRTSGSYEQYF
TRBV30	TRBD1	TRBJ2-1	-	TGTGCCTGGAGTGTTTTTATAGGGGGCGGACCATCCTACAATGAGCAGTTCTTC	CAWSVFIGGGPSYNEQFF
TRBV5-1	-	TRBJ2-7	-	TGCGCCAGCAGCCCGGCCGGGCCTCGGTCCTACGAGCAGTACTTC	CASSPAGPRSYEQYF
TRBV7-9	-	TRBJ2-1	-	TGTGCCAGCAGCCCCGGACTAGAGCAGTTCTTC	CASSPGLEQFF
TRBV9	TRBD1	TRBJ2-6	-	TGTGCCAGCAGTGACCGGGACAGGGGATTCGCTGGGGCCAACGTCCTGACTTTC	CASSDRDRGFAGANVLTF
TRBV28	TRBD1	TRBJ2-7	-	TGTGCCAGCATGGACAGGGGGCTATCCTACGAGCAGTACTTC	CASMDRGLSYEQYF
TRBV10-3	-	TRBJ2-4	-	TGTGCCATCGGCGGGACTAAAAACATTCAGTACTTC	CAIGGTKNIQYF
TRBV29-1	-	TRBJ1-2	few	TGCAGCGCAGACTCCTATGGCTACACCTTC	CSADSYGYTF
TRBV5-4	TRBD2	TRBJ2-3	-	TGTGCCAGCAGCTTGCGTGCGGGAGCAGCCGATACGCAGTATTTT	CASSLRAGAADTQYF
TRBV2	-	TRBJ2-5	-	TGTGCCACGCAGGGTCTAAAGACCCAGTACTTC	CATQGLKTQYF
TRBV2	TRBD2	TRBJ2-7	-	TGTGCCAGCAGTCCCGGGACTAGCGGTTACGAGCAGTACTTC	CASSPGTSGYEQYF
TRBV5-1	-	TRBJ2-6	-	TGCGCCAGCAGCTTGGACGGAGCTGGGGCCAACGTCCTGACTTTC	CASSLDGAGANVLTF
TRBV28	TRBD1	TRBJ1-2	-	TGTGCCAGCAAATACCCCGGGACAGGGGGCGATGGCTACACCTTC	CASKYPGTGGDGYTF
TRBV13	-	TRBJ2-5	-	TGTGCCAGCAGCTTGGGGCAACAAGAGACCCAGTACTTC	CASSLGQQETQYF
TRBV14	-	TRBJ2-2	-	TGTGCCAGCAGCCACTGGATTGATCAGGAGGGGAGCACCGGGGAGCTGTTTTTT	CASSHWIDQEGSTGELFF
TRBV25-1	-	TRBJ2-1	-	TGTGCCAGCGGGTGGGGTGAGCAGTTCTTC	CASGWGEQFF
TRBV2	TRBD1	TRBJ2-6	once	TGTGCCAGCACCCGTGGACAGGGCCCCTCTGGGGCCAACGTCCTGACTTTC	CASTRGQGPSGANVLTF
TRBV2	TRBD2	TRBJ2-1	-	TGTGCCAGCAGTGACCTACTAGCGGGGGACAATGAGCAGTTCTTC	CASSDLLAGDNEQFF
TRBV4-3	-	TRBJ2-4	-	TGCGCCAGCAGCCAAGAGGCCGGGCGGATTCAGTACTTC	CASSQEAGRIQYF
TRBV2	-	TRBJ1-3	-	TGTGCCAGCAGTGAAGACTCCGCCTCTGGAAACACCATATATTTT	CASSEDSASGNTIYF
TRBV7-9	-	TRBJ2-5	-	TGTGCCAGCAGCCAGCTCCAGGAGACCCAGTACTTC	CASSQLQETQYF
TRBV11-3	-	TRBJ2-1	few	TGTGCCAGCAGCTCGGCCCACGAGCAGTTCTTC	CASSSAHEQFF
TRBV6-5	-	TRBJ1-5	once	TGTGCCAGCAGACCACAGGCCCAGGATGGGCCCCAGCATTTT	CASRPQAQDGPQHF
TRBV29-1	-	TRBJ1-1	few	TGCAGCGTTCCACCTAATACAGACCAAGCTTTCTTT	CSVPPNTDQAFF
TRBV7-3	TRBD2	TRBJ2-5	-	TGTGCCAGCAGCTTAAGGTGGTGCGGGAGAACGGAGACCCAGTACTTC	CASSLRWCGRTETQYF